These 9 T cell receptor beta chains were all obtained from the same sample, sequenced in a study of T cell changes during pregnancy in multiple sclerosis. TCRdb's table, derived via immunoSEQ multiplex PCR, lists solely in-frame clones and lacks some. Of about 73,000 clones in the sample, 75% to 90% were seen once. The input for sequencing was peripheral blood, taken after pregnancy. Receptors originate from a female donor in good health, enrolled as a control in a pregnancy study.

The CDR3 DNA reads as TGTGCCAGCAGCTTGGTTGGGGCTCCCCACAATGAGCAGTTCTTC. It specifies CASSLVGAPHNEQFF. V is TRBV5-4 and J is TRBJ2-1, with a weak D call TRBD1 (5 bases). V was clipped by 0 bases and J by 5 bases, with 12 bases between them. Germline-derived CDR1 and CDR2 are SGHNT and YYREEE (reference sequence). This CDR3 is 15 amino acids long.

The chain carries TRBV6-5 and TRBJ1-2, with a tentative D call TRBD1 (5 bases). V was cut by 0 bases and J by 7 bases, with 9 bases left in between. Germline V gene data show CDR1 as MNHEY and CDR2 as SVGAGI. This CDR3 has 13 amino acids. The chain's CDR3 is CASSYSAGGGYTF. The DNA for the CDR3 is TGTGCCAGCAGTTACTCAGCGGGGGGTGGCTACACCTTC.

In its sample, this clone was seen once. The V gene is TRBV6-5, the J gene TRBJ2-2; 8 positions agree with TRBD2. Germline CDR1 is MNHEY and CDR2 is SVGAGI. V dropped 5 bases and J dropped 2; count of bases not matched to a gene: 4. This CDR3 is 15 amino acids long. The CDR3 loop is CASSMAGGNTGELFF. The CDR3 DNA follows: TGTGCCAGCAGTATGGCGGGAGGAAACACCGGGGAGCTGTTTTTT.

The chain recombines TRBV11-3 with TRBJ1-1; D uncertain. Per germline, CDR1 SGHNT and CDR2 YENEEA. The CDR3 covers 14 residues. With 5 bases removed from V and 4 bases from J, the gap between germline ends came to 14 bases. The CDR3 sequence is CASSPSTFATEAFF. The CDR3 nucleotides read TGTGCCAGCAGCCCCTCGACATTCGCCACTGAAGCTTTCTTT.

J is TRBJ2-3 and V is TRBV5-1, with 8 nucleotides matching TRBD1. CDR1 SGHRS and CDR2 YFSETQ come from the germline V gene. Trimming removed 2 bases from V and 4 bases from J; junction bases left unmatched: 3. The CDR3 consists of 14 residues. CDR3 sequence reads: CASSLAQGADTQYF. The DNA of the CDR3 is TGCGCCAGCAGCTTAGCACAGGGGGCAGATACGCAGTATTTT.

This CDR3 reads CASSQSPGQGSDTQYF. The DNA of the CDR3 is TGCGCCAGCAGCCAATCTCCGGGACAGGGCTCAGATACGCAGTATTTT. The genes are TRBV4-3 and TRBJ2-3; 9 positions agree with TRBD1. The CDR3 has 16 amino acids. Germline assignment: CDR1 LGHNA and CDR2 YSLEER. The ends lost 2 bases at V and 4 bases at J; junction bases unmatched: 7.

This clone was seen a single time. The CDR3 DNA reads TGTGCCAGCAGCTTAGAATGGGGAGGGGCCTACGAGCAGTACTTC. It yields the protein CASSLEWGGAYEQYF. V usage is TRBV7-2 and J usage is TRBJ2-7, with 7 positions matching TRBD2. The ends lost 1 base at V and 2 bases at J; junction bases unmatched: 5. Germline CDR1 is SGHTA and CDR2 is FQGNSA. The CDR3 covers 15 residues.

The chain combines TRBV7-8 with TRBJ1-5; D possibly corresponds to TRBD1 (6 bases). Germline V lookup: CDR1 SGHVS, CDR2 FQNEAQ. V dropped 5 bases and J dropped 7 bases, with 15 bases sitting between them. The length of the CDR3 is 14 residues. The CDR3 DNA is TGTGCCAGCAGCCGGGACAATTTGAACCAGCCCCAGCATTTT. Translation gives CASSRDNLNQPQHF.

This clone was found once. The V and J genes are TRBV10-3 and TRBJ2-5; D is perhaps TRBD1 (6 bases). From germline, CDR1 is ENHRY and CDR2 SYGVKD. The CDR3 is 14 amino acids. With 8 bases removed from V and 1 base from J, the gap between germline ends came to 14 bases. The CDR3 region has the DNA TGTGCCATCGCCTCAGGGGTCATCCAAGAGACCCAGTACTTC. Its translation is CAIASGVIQETQYF.